The following is a TCR beta chain sequence with its context. These data belong to a study of T cell changes during pregnancy in multiple sclerosis. Germline values: CDR1 MNHEY, CDR2 SVGAGI. V shed 6 bases and J shed 2 bases, with 13 bases lying between them. CDR3 length: 15 residues. Assay: immunoSEQ multiplex PCR; the TCRdb copy retains only in-frame clones and omits some. Of fewer than 130,000 clones listed, just over 90% are singletons. The chain combines TRBV6-5 with TRBJ1-4; tentative D call: TRBD1 (5 bases). The source is a female donor with multiple sclerosis, enrolled in a pregnancy study. Material: peripheral blood, obtained after pregnancy. The CDR3 region is CASRSRTSTNEKLFF. The CDR3 region has the DNA TGTGCCAGCAGAAGTAGGACATCCACTAATGAAAAACTGTTTTTT.